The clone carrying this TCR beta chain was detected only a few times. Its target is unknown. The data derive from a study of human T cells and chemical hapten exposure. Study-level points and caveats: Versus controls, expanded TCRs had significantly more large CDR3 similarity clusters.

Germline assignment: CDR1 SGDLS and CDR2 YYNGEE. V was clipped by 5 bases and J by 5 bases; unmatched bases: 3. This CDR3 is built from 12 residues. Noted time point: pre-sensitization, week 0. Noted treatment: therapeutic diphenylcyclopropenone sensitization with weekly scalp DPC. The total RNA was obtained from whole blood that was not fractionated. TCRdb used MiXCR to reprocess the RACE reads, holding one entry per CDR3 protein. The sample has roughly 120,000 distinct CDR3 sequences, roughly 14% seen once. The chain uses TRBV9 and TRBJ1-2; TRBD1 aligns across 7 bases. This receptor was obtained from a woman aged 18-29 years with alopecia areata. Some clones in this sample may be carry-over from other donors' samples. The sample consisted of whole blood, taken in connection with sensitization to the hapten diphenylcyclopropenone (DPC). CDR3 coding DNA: TGTGCCAGCAGACAGGGGCCGTATGGCTACACCTTC. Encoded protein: CASRQGPYGYTF.